These T cell receptor beta chains were read from a single sample in a study of cytomegalovirus exposure and HLA in healthy donors. Sequencing used immunoSEQ multiplex PCR; TCRdb keeps in-frame clones, though not all of them. The sample has around 150,000 clones; around three quarters are singletons. The sample was PBMCs. Receptors were obtained from a woman aged 40 to 50 in good health and CMV-seronegative. CDR3s include the opening cysteine and the closing phenylalanine or tryptophan. The order of the fields is clone size, J gene, V gene, D gene, CDR3 protein, CDR3 DNA. D genes are given only for firm matches. Clone size is stated in some rows and not others, as once, few, many or a class when expanded.

.	TRBJ2-3	TRBV9	TRBD2	CASSSQVGGADTQYF	TGTGCCAGCAGCTCCCAAGTGGGGGGGGCAGATACGCAGTATTTT
.	TRBJ2-7	TRBV6-1	.	CASSEGRVSSYEQYF	TGTGCCAGCAGTGAAGGACGGGTGAGCTCCTACGAGCAGTACTTC
.	TRBJ1-5	TRBV27	TRBD1	CASSPLGQGAQPQHF	TGTGCCAGCAGTCCACTGGGACAGGGGGCACAGCCCCAGCATTTT
.	TRBJ1-3	TRBV28	.	CASSELQVNTIYF	TGTGCCAGCAGTGAATTACAGGTGAACACCATATATTTT
.	TRBJ2-5	TRBV21-1	.	CASWDWEQYF	TGTGCCAGCTGGGACTGGGAGCAGTACTTC
.	TRBJ2-7	TRBV14	.	CASSQVRGYEQYF	TGTGCCAGCAGCCAAGTCCGGGGCTACGAGCAGTACTTC
few	TRBJ1-1	TRBV11-1	.	CASSLYNSNTEAFF	TGTGCCAGCAGCTTGTATAACAGTAACACTGAAGCTTTCTTT
once	TRBJ2-2	TRBV5-6	.	CASSTAGGRNTGELFF	TGTGCCAGCAGTACCGCAGGGGGGCGTAACACCGGGGAGCTGTTTTTT
few	TRBJ1-1	TRBV19	TRBD1	CASSIRGSNTEAFF	TGTGCCAGTAGTATCAGGGGGAGTAACACTGAAGCTTTCTTT
.	TRBJ2-7	TRBV5-4	TRBD2	CASSLASGSHEQYF	TGTGCCAGCAGCTTGGCGAGCGGGAGCCACGAGCAGTACTTC
.	TRBJ2-3	TRBV5-6	TRBD2	CASSLVTSGSLGVTDTQYF	TGTGCCAGCAGCTTGGTTACTAGCGGGAGCTTAGGGGTAACAGATACGCAGTATTTT
.	TRBJ1-6	TRBV7-3	.	CASSFGRVGSPLHF	TGTGCCAGCAGCTTCGGCAGGGTCGGTTCACCCCTCCACTTT
.	TRBJ2-1	TRBV7-6	.	CASSPAEGRPYNEQFF	TGTGCCAGCAGCCCGGCCGAGGGCAGGCCCTACAATGAGCAGTTCTTC
.	TRBJ1-1	TRBV28	.	CATFTVSGEAFF	TGTGCCACCTTCACCGTATCAGGTGAAGCTTTCTTT
.	TRBJ1-5	TRBV5-6	.	CASSITGQPQHF	TGTGCCAGCAGCATCACAGGTCAGCCCCAGCATTTT
few	TRBJ1-1	TRBV27	.	CASSFSRGSTEAFF	TGTGCCAGCAGTTTCTCGCGGGGGAGCACTGAAGCTTTCTTT
.	TRBJ2-5	TRBV28	.	CASSSARVYETQYF	TGTGCCAGCAGTTCAGCCAGGGTGTATGAGACCCAGTACTTC
.	TRBJ1-2	TRBV28	TRBD1	CASSSTGGYGYGYTF	TGTGCCAGCAGTTCGACAGGGGGCTACGGCTATGGCTACACCTTC